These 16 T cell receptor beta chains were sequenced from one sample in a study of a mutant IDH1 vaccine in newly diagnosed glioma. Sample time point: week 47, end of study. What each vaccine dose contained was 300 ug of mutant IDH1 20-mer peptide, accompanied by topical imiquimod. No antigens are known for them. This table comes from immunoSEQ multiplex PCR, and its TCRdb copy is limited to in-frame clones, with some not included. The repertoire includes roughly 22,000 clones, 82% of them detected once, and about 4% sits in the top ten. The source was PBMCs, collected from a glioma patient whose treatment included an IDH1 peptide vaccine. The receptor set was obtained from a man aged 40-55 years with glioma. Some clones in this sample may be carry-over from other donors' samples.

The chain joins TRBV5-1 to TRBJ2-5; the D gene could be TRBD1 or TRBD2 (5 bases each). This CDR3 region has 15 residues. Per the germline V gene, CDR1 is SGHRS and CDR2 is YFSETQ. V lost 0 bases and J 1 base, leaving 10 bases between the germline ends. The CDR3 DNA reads TGCGCCAGCAGCTTGGGGGGGTCGGGCCAAGAGACCCAGTACTTC. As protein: CASSLGGSGQETQYF.

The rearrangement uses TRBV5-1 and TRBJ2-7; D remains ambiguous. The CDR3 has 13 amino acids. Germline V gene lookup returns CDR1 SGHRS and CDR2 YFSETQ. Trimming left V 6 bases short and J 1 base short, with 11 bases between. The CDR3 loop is CASTGQPSYEQYF. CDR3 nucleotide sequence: TGCGCCAGCACCGGGCAGCCTTCCTACGAGCAGTACTTC.

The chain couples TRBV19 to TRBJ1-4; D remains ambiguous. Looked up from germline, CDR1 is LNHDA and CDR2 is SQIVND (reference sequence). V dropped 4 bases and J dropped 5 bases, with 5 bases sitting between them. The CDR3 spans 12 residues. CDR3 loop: CASSSLNEKLFF. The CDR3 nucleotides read TGTGCCAGTAGTAGCCTCAATGAAAAACTGTTTTTT.

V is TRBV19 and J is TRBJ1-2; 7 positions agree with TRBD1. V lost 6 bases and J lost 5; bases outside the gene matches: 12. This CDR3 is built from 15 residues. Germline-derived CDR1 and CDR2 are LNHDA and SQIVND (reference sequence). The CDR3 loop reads CASSPASGGGYGYTF. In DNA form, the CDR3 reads TGTGCCAGTAGCCCTGCATCAGGGGGGGGATATGGCTACACCTTC. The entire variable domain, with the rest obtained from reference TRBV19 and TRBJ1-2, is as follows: DGGITQSPKYLFRKEGQNVTLSCEQNLNHDAMYWYRQDPGQGLRLIYYSQIVNDFQKGDIAEGYSVSREKKESFPLTVTSAQKNPTAFYLCASSPASGGGYGYTFGSGTRLTVV.

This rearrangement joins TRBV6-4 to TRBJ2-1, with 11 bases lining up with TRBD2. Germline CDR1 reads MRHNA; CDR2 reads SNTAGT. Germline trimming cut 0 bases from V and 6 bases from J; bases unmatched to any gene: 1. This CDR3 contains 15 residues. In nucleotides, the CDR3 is TGTGCCAGCAGTGACTCTAGCGGGGGGGCCAATGAGCAGTTCTTC. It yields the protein CASSDSSGGANEQFF.

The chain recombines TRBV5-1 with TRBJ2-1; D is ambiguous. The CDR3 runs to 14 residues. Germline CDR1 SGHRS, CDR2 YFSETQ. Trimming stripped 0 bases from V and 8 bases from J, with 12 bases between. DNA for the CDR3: TGCGCCAGCAGCTTGGAATGGGCTGGCGATGAGCAGTTCTTC. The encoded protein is CASSLEWAGDEQFF.

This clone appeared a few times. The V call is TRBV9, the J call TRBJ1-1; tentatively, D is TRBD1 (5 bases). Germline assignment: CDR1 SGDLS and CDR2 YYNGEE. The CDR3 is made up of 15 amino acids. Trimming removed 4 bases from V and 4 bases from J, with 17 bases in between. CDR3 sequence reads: CASSPKRGARTEAFF. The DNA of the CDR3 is TGTGCCAGCAGCCCGAAAAGGGGAGCACGCACTGAAGCTTTCTTT. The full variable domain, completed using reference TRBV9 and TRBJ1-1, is DSGVTQTPKHLITATGQRVTLRCSPRSGDLSVYWYQQSLDQGLQFLIQYYNGEERAKGNILERFSAQQFPDLHSELNLSSLELGDSALYFCASSPKRGARTEAFFGQGTRLTVV.

The CDR3 DNA is TGTGCCAGCCGTTCGGGGGGCTCCTACAATGAGCAGTTCTTC. Translated: CASRSGGSYNEQFF. The rearrangement uses TRBV6-6 and TRBJ2-1; 7 positions match TRBD2. The J segment lost 0 bases and the V segment lost 8 bases, leaving 4 bases of the junction unmatched. CDR1 and CDR2 from the germline V gene are MNHNY and SVGAGI (reference sequence). The CDR3 extends over 14 amino acids.

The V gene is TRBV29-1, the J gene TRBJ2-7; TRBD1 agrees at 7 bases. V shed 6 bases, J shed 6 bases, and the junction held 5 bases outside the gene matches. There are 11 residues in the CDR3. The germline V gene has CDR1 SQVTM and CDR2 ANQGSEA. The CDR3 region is CSVGQAGEQYF. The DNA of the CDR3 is TGCAGCGTCGGACAGGCGGGCGAGCAGTACTTC.

The CDR3 region has the DNA TGTGCCAGCACCTTTGGGGGGGGCTCCTACGAGCAGTACTTC. This sequence encodes CASTFGGGSYEQYF. This chain connects TRBV6-1 to TRBJ2-7; TRBD2 agrees at 7 bases. From germline, CDR1 is MNHNS and CDR2 SASEGT. Germline trimming cut 7 bases from V and 0 bases from J; bases unmatched to any gene: 6. The CDR3 is 14 residues long.

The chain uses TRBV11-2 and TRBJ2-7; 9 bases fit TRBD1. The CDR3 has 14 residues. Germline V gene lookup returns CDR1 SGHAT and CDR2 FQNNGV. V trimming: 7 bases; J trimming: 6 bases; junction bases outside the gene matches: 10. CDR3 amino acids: CASTRGPTGGEQYF. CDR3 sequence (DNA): TGTGCCAGCACAAGGGGGCCGACAGGGGGCGAGCAGTACTTC.

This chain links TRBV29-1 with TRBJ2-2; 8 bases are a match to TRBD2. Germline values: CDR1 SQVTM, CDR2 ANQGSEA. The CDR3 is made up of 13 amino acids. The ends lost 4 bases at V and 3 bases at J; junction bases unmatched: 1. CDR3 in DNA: TGCAGCGTTGTCGGGGGGGACACCGGGGAGCTGTTTTTT. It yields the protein CSVVGGDTGELFF.

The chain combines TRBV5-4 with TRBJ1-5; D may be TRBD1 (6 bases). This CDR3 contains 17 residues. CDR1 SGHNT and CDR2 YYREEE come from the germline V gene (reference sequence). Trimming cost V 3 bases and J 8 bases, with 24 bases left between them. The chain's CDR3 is CASSSWPVRGRGEPQHF. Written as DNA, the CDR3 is TGTGCCAGCAGCTCATGGCCCGTCCGGGGGCGGGGTGAGCCCCAGCATTTT.

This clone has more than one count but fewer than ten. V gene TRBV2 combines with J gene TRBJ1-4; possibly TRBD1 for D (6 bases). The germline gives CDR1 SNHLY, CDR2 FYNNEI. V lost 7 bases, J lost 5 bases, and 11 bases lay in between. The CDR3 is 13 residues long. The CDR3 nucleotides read TGTGCCAGCATGCGTCAGGGGAATGAAAAACTGTTTTTT. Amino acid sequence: CASMRQGNEKLFF.

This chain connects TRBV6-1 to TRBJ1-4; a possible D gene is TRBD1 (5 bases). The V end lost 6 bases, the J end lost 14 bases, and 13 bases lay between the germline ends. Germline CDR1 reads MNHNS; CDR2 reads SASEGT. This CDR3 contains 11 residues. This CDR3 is CASSRGLGLFF. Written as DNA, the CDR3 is TGTGCCAGCAGCCGGGGGTTGGGTCTGTTTTTT.

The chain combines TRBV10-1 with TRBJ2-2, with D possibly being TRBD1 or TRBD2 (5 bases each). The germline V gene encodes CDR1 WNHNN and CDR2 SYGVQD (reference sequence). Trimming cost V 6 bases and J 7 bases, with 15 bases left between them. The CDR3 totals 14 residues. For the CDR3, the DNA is TGCGCCAGCAGCCGGGACCTCAGCGGCGGGGAGCTGTTTTTT. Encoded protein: CASSRDLSGGELFF.